What follows are 2 T cell receptor beta chains derived from one specimen sequenced in a study of blood T cell repertoires in COVID-19. Repertoires were generated with immunoSEQ multiplex PCR, while TCRdb's copy carries only in-frame clones and drops some. The sample consists of around 260,000 clones, 91% of them appearing once. Sequencing input: peripheral blood. Receptor source: a person aged 18 to 30 with COVID-19, enrolled during active disease.

The chain combines TRBV19 with TRBJ2-3; 8 bases are shared with TRBD2. Germline CDR1 is LNHDA and CDR2 is SQIVND (reference sequence). This CDR3 is built from 13 residues. With V trimmed by 7 bases and J by 0 bases, 0 bases remained unmatched. CDR3 DNA: TGTGCCAGTACTAGCGGGAGCACAGATACGCAGTATTTT. Translating gives CASTSGSTDTQYF.

The chain employs TRBV28 and TRBJ2-3; TRBD2 agrees at 8 bases. V shed 5 bases, J shed 6 bases, and the junction held 7 bases outside the gene matches. The CDR3 loop spans 14 amino acids. Germline assignment: CDR1 MDHEN and CDR2 SYDVKM. The CDR3 sequence is CASSQPGGPDTQYF. The CDR3, as DNA: TGTGCCAGCAGTCAACCGGGAGGGCCGGATACGCAGTATTTT.